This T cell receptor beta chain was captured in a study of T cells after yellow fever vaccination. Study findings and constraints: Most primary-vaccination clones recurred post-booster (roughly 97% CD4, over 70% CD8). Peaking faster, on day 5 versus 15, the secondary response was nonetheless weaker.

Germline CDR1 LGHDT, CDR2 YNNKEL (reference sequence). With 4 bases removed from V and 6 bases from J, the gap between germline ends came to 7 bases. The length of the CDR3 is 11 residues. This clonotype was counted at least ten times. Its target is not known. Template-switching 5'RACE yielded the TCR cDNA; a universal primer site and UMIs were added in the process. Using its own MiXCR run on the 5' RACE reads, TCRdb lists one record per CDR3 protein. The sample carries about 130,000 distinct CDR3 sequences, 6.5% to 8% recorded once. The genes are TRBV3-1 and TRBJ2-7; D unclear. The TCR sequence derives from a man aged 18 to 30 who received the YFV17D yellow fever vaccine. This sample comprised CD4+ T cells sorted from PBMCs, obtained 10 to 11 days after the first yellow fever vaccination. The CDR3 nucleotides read TGTGCCAGCAGCCCCATGCGCGAGCAGTACTTC. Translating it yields CASSPMREQYF.